This TCR beta chain was sequenced in a study of cytomegalovirus exposure and HLA in healthy donors. About the study: An earlier analysis identified fewer than 130 million unique TCR beta sequences in about 200 million T cells.

Study-wide findings and caveats: A later analysis reportedly found that, within productive TCRs, an Asian-associated ancestry cluster had fewer N-insertions than the mean observed across the 666 donors.

PCR primers comprised 60 Vbeta and 13 Jbeta primers. In the authors' methods: Later, some 79 million unique TCR beta chains were counted in an analysis, and about 10 million of them were shared. The table came from immunoSEQ multiplex PCR; TCRdb's copy has only in-frame clones and leaves some out. V, J and clone size are those of that table, while D and trimming were read from the DNA. The sample has under 130,000 clones, roughly 70% seen once; the top ten hold 11%. Donors consisted of healthy bone marrow donors. CDR3 size: 13 residues. Germline V CDR1 and CDR2: SGDLS, YYNGEE. Germline trimming cut 3 bases from V and 8 bases from J; bases unmatched to any gene: 6. As to this clone: Its specificity is unknown.

This chain uses TRBV9 with TRBJ1-2, with 8 bases matching TRBD1. The clonotype comes from a man between 40 and 49 years old in good health and CMV-seropositive. Sequencing input: PBMCs. The chain's CDR3 is CASSATGAAGYTF. The CDR3, as DNA: TGTGCCAGCAGCGCGACAGGGGCTGCAGGCTACACCTTC.